This T cell receptor (beta chain) is from a study of naive and memory T cell subsets. Concerning this clonotype itself: The junction departs from germline at one end; a sequencing error may be responsible.

Reverse transcription of blood and skin TCR RNA was primed at alpha and beta constant regions. TCRdb independently ran MiXCR on the UMI-ligation and nested PCR reads; one entry per CDR3 protein. The sample includes 15,000 to 20,000 distinct CDR3 sequences, less than 9.5% of them seen just once. The treatment: skin biopsy from PPD injection site in Mantoux-positive individual. Unsorted total RNA, roughly 1 to 1,100 ng, was DNase treated before reverse transcription. The CDR3 runs to 14 residues. In germline, CDR1 is MGHRA, CDR2 YSYEKL. The receptor was isolated from an adult in good health. The sequencing here drew on skin, taken from a tuberculin skin test site. The chain carries TRBV4-1 and TRBJ1-6; D gene unclear. As DNA, the CDR3 is TGCGCCAGCAGCCTCAAGGTCCGCGATTCACCCCTCAACTTT. Protein sequence: CASSLKVRDSPLNF.